This passage covers 26 T cell receptor beta chains from one sample sequenced in a study of cytomegalovirus exposure and HLA in healthy donors. TCRdb's table, derived via immunoSEQ multiplex PCR, lists solely in-frame clones and lacks some. The table records around 130,000 clones, 85% to 90% of them present only once. Sequenced material: PBMCs. All receptors come from a young man in good health and CMV-seronegative.

This chain links TRBV10-3 with TRBJ1-5; D is unclear. Trimming cost V 10 bases and J 6 bases, with 13 bases left between them. This CDR3 is built from 12 residues. Per germline, CDR1 ENHRY and CDR2 SYGVKD. The CDR3 coding sequence is TGTGCCACCGGCGTGGAGTTTCAGCCCCAGCATTTT. The encoded protein is CATGVEFQPQHF.

The chain employs TRBV2 and TRBJ1-5, with D maybe TRBD1 (5 bases). The CDR3 covers 12 residues. Germline values: CDR1 SNHLY, CDR2 FYNNEI. V gave up 9 bases and J gave up 2 bases, with 8 bases separating them. The CDR3, as DNA: TGTGCCAGTGCGACAGGCAATCAGCCCCAGCATTTT. This sequence encodes CASATGNQPQHF.

V usage is TRBV7-9 and J usage is TRBJ1-6; 7 positions agree with TRBD1. In germline, CDR1 is SEHNR, CDR2 FQNEAQ (reference sequence). The V and J ends lost 8 bases and 3 bases, in that order; junction bases with no gene match: 4. CDR3 size: 14 residues. The CDR3 is CASRDSSYNSPLHF. The CDR3 nucleotides read TGTGCCAGCCGGGACAGCAGCTATAATTCACCCCTCCACTTT. Based on the CDR3 plus reference TRBV7-9 and TRBJ1-6, the full variable domain is DTGVSQNPRHKITKRGQNVTFRCDPISEHNRLYWYRQTLGQGPEFLTYFQNEAQLEKSRLLSDRFSAERPKGSFSTLEIQRTEQGDSAMYLCASRDSSYNSPLHFGNGTRLTVT.

The rearrangement links TRBV2 to TRBJ1-2, with 8 bases lining up with TRBD1. In germline, CDR1 is SNHLY, CDR2 FYNNEI. This CDR3 has 15 residues. J lost 4 bases, V lost 5 bases, and 9 bases had no gene match. In nucleotides, the CDR3 is TGTGCCAGCAGTCGCCTGGACAGGGAGCCCTATGGCTACACCTTC. This codes for CASSRLDREPYGYTF.

This clone showed up just once. The J gene is TRBJ2-2, the V gene TRBV4-2, with D maybe TRBD1 (6 bases). CDR1 and CDR2 (germline): LGHNA, YNFKEQ. V dropped 1 base and J dropped 1 base, with 10 bases sitting between them. CDR3 size: 16 residues. The CDR3 DNA reads as TGTGCCAGCAGCCAAGGCACGGGACAGAACACCGGGGAGCTGTTTTTT. Translated: CASSQGTGQNTGELFF.

The chain couples TRBV7-9 to TRBJ1-2, with 7 nucleotides matching TRBD1. The germline V gene has CDR1 SEHNR and CDR2 FQNEAQ (reference sequence). V shed 11 bases and J 3 bases; nucleotides not matched to a gene: 9. This CDR3 has 13 amino acids. This CDR3 is CAGRRQGDYGYTF. CDR3 nucleotides: TGTGCCGGGCGTCGCCAGGGGGACTATGGCTACACCTTC. The variable domain in full, completed from reference TRBV7-9 and TRBJ1-2, reads DTGVSQNPRHKITKRGQNVTFRCDPISEHNRLYWYRQTLGQGPEFLTYFQNEAQLEKSRLLSDRFSAERPKGSFSTLEIQRTEQGDSAMYLCAGRRQGDYGYTFGSGTRLTVV.

This clone has a single count. CDR3 residues: CASSFSGDQPQHF. The CDR3 DNA reads as TGTGCCAGCAGTTTCTCGGGGGATCAGCCCCAGCATTTT. J is TRBJ1-5 and V is TRBV27; tentative D call: TRBD1 (5 bases). The V gene lost 3 bases and the J gene lost 5 bases, with 8 bases spanning the gap. Germline lookup yields CDR1 MNHEY and CDR2 SMNVEV (reference sequence). CDR3 length: 13 amino acids.

A few counts support this clone. V is TRBV4-2 and J is TRBJ1-5, with 11 bases lining up with TRBD1. Germline CDR1 is LGHNA and CDR2 is YNFKEQ. Losses at the gene ends were 3 bases for V and 1 base for J; bases not matched to a gene: 2. This CDR3 has 16 residues. The CDR3 bases are TGTGCCAGCAGCCACCGGGACAGGGGGAGCAATCAGCCCCAGCATTTT. Its protein is CASSHRDRGSNQPQHF.

This sequence joins TRBV27 and TRBJ1-1; 7 nucleotides line up with TRBD1. Germline CDR1 and CDR2: MNHEY and SMNVEV (reference sequence). The CDR3 length is 13 residues. V trimming: 6 bases; J trimming: 1 base; junction bases outside the gene matches: 2. CDR3 sequence reads: CASRTGANTEAFF. CDR3 DNA: TGTGCCAGCAGAACAGGGGCGAACACTGAAGCTTTCTTT.

V usage is TRBV28 and J usage is TRBJ1-5; TRBD1 matches at 7 bases. V was clipped by 2 bases and J by 2 bases; unmatched bases: 0. Germline V CDR1 and CDR2: MDHEN, SYDVKM. The CDR3 totals 14 residues. The CDR3 here is CASSLTGGNQPQHF. The CDR3 region has the DNA TGTGCCAGCAGTTTAACAGGGGGCAATCAGCCCCAGCATTTT.

This chain connects TRBV14 to TRBJ2-7; maybe TRBD1 (6 bases). The CDR3 totals 15 residues. V lost 1 base and J lost 9, with 19 bases in between. CDR1 and CDR2 from the germline V gene are SGHDN and FVKESK. The CDR3 DNA is TGTGCCAGCAGCCAAGTTGACAGGCCCCTACGAGGGCAGTACTTC. As protein: CASSQVDRPLRGQYF.

The V gene is TRBV6-6, the J gene TRBJ1-5; D not certain. From germline, CDR1 is MNHNY and CDR2 SVGAGI (reference sequence). The V and J ends lost 6 bases and 0 bases respectively, with 15 bases between them. The CDR3 is 16 amino acids. The CDR3 region has the DNA TGTGCCAGCAGCCCAACACCCGCTTATAGCAATCAGCCCCAGCATTTT. The encoded protein is CASSPTPAYSNQPQHF.

The genes are TRBV5-6 and TRBJ2-3, with D perhaps TRBD2 (5 bases). Germline V gives CDR1 SGHDT, CDR2 YYEEEE. V shed 5 bases and J shed 3 bases, with 22 bases lying between them. The length of the CDR3 is 17 residues. The CDR3 here is CASRELRCCRGTDTQYF. The CDR3 coding sequence is TGTGCCAGCAGGGAGCTCAGGTGCTGCAGAGGGACAGATACGCAGTATTTT.

The chain joins TRBV7-6 to TRBJ1-1; D ambiguous. In germline, CDR1 is SGHVS, CDR2 FNYEAQ. Trimming took off 2 bases at V and 2 bases at J, with 15 bases between the two ends. This CDR3 region has 16 residues. CDR3 sequence (DNA): TGTGCCAGCAGCTTAATGGTACGGCAGGCAAACACTGAAGCTTTCTTT. Translated, it gives CASSLMVRQANTEAFF.

The genes are TRBV5-4 and TRBJ1-1; D gene unclear. V was clipped by 2 bases and J by 1 base, with 9 bases between them. Germline assignment: CDR1 SGHNT and CDR2 YYREEE (reference sequence). The CDR3 extends over 14 amino acids. The CDR3 DNA follows: TGTGCCAGCAGCTTCGGACGGGAGAACACTGAAGCTTTCTTT. Translated, it gives CASSFGRENTEAFF.

The rearrangement joins TRBV6-1 to TRBJ2-7; 10 bases fit TRBD1. Germline loops: CDR1 MNHNS, CDR2 SASEGT. With 3 bases clipped from V and 3 bases from J, the junction kept 5 bases outside the gene matches. CDR3 size: 15 residues. The CDR3 sequence: CASSDRTGGNYEQYF. The CDR3 nucleotides read TGTGCCAGCAGTGACCGGACAGGGGGGAACTACGAGCAGTACTTC.

The chain employs TRBV5-1 and TRBJ2-3; TRBD2 matches 12 bases. The trim removed 4 bases at V and 0 bases at J, leaving 9 bases unmatched. Germline V gives CDR1 SGHRS, CDR2 YFSETQ. The CDR3 totals 18 residues. The DNA of the CDR3 is TGCGCCAGCAGCCGGCGACTAGCGGGGGCAACTAGCACAGATACGCAGTATTTT. Residues: CASSRRLAGATSTDTQYF.

This sequence joins TRBV4-3 and TRBJ1-2, with 8 bases aligning to TRBD1. The CDR3 runs 11 residues. The germline gives CDR1 LGHNA, CDR2 YSLEER. With V trimmed by 8 bases and J by 6 bases, 2 bases remained unmatched. The CDR3 loop is CASGQGDGYTF. DNA of the CDR3: TGCGCCAGCGGACAGGGCGATGGCTACACCTTC.

The chain employs TRBV4-3 and TRBJ2-7; a weak D match, TRBD2 (6 bases). V was clipped by 0 bases and J by 0 bases, with 18 bases between them. There are 18 residues in the CDR3. Germline assignment: CDR1 LGHNA and CDR2 YSLEER. This CDR3 is CASSQDSGGSGFSYEQYF. CDR3 sequence (DNA): TGCGCCAGCAGCCAAGATTCCGGGGGAAGCGGGTTCTCCTACGAGCAGTACTTC.

In its sample, this clone was seen many times. The chain carries TRBV10-3 and TRBJ1-6, with D perhaps matching TRBD1 (5 bases). V was clipped by 0 bases and J by 4 bases, with 10 bases between them. CDR3 length equals 16 residues. CDR1 and CDR2 (germline): ENHRY, SYGVKD. This CDR3 is CAISESRPGYNSPLHF. CDR3 coding DNA: TGTGCCATCAGTGAGTCGCGCCCAGGGTATAATTCACCCCTCCACTTT.

The rearrangement uses TRBV4-1 and TRBJ2-7; 9 nucleotides agree with TRBD2. J gave up 5 bases and V 0 bases, and 17 bases lay outside the gene matches. The CDR3 length is 19 residues. Germline loops: CDR1 MGHRA, CDR2 YSYEKL. CDR3 coding DNA: TGCGCCAGCAGCCAAGATGGGACTAGCCGAAGTACCCGGACAGACGAGCAGTACTTC. It specifies CASSQDGTSRSTRTDEQYF.

The chain recombines TRBV27 with TRBJ1-5; a weak D match, TRBD1 (5 bases). Germline values: CDR1 MNHEY, CDR2 SMNVEV (reference sequence). The length of the CDR3 is 12 residues. Between the trimmed V and J ends, which lost 6 bases and 5 bases, there was a span of 8 bases. The CDR3: CASSPGDQPQHF. The CDR3 DNA reads as TGTGCCAGCAGCCCGGGGGATCAGCCCCAGCATTTT.

This clone showed up just once. The chain uses TRBV4-3 and TRBJ1-4; 9 bases agree with TRBD1. The CDR3 sequence is 14 residues long. The germline V gene encodes CDR1 LGHNA and CDR2 YSLEER. J gave up 7 bases and V 4 bases, and 4 bases lay outside the gene matches. CDR3 sequence reads: CASSRQQGAEKLFF. Written as DNA, the CDR3 is TGCGCCAGCAGCCGACAACAGGGGGCTGAAAAACTGTTTTTT.

CDR3 sequence reads: CSVADSPGGTEAFF. CDR3 in DNA: TGCAGCGTTGCCGACAGTCCGGGGGGCACTGAAGCTTTCTTT. The rearrangement uses TRBV29-1 and TRBJ1-1; tentatively, D is TRBD1 (5 bases). This CDR3 spans 14 amino acids. V lost 4 bases, J lost 4 bases, and 16 bases lay in between. Germline V lookup: CDR1 SQVTM, CDR2 ANQGSEA.

The rearrangement joins TRBV15 to TRBJ1-3, with D maybe TRBD1 (5 bases). V lost 8 bases to trimming and J lost 2 bases, with 10 bases between them. Germline V CDR1 and CDR2: LNHNV, YYDKDF (reference sequence). The CDR3 runs to 13 residues. The CDR3 bases are TGTGCCACCGGGGCTGATCCTGGAAACACCATATATTTT. It codes for CATGADPGNTIYF.

This rearrangement joins TRBV7-2 to TRBJ1-1; D gene ambiguous. The V end lost 4 bases, the J end lost 7 bases, and 31 bases lay between the germline ends. CDR1 is SGHTA, CDR2 FQGNSA, per germline. This CDR3 contains 19 residues. Written as DNA, the CDR3 is TGTGCCAGCAGCTCCTCAATTTGGGAGGGTGAAGGGAAGGTTGATGAAGCTTTCTTT. This codes for CASSSSIWEGEGKVDEAFF.